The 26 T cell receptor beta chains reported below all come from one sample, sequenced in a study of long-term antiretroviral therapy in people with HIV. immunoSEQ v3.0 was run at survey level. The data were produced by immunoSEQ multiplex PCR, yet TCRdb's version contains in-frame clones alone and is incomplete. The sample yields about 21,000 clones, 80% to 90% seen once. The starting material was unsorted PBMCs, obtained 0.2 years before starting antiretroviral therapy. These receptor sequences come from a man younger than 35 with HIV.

CDR3 residues: CASSPSTSTDTQYF. Here the CDR3 DNA reads TGTGCCAGCTCACCATCAACTAGCACAGATACGCAGTATTTT. The V and J genes are TRBV18 and TRBJ2-3; D ambiguous. This CDR3 is built from 14 residues. Germline V lookup: CDR1 KGHSH, CDR2 LQKENI. V lost 2 bases and J 0 bases, leaving 6 bases between the germline ends.

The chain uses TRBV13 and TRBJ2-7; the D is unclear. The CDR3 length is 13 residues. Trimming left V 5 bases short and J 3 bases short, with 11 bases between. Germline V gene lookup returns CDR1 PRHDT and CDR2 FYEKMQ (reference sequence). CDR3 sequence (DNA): TGTGCCAGCAGCCCTACGCCCGGCTACGAGCAGTACTTC. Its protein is CASSPTPGYEQYF.

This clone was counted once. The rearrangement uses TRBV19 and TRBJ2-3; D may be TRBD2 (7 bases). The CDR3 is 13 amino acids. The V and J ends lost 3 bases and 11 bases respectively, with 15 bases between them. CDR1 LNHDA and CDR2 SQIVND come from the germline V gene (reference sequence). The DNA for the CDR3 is TGTGCCAGTAGTATTGGGGGGGGCCCGGAGCAGTATTTT. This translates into CASSIGGGPEQYF.

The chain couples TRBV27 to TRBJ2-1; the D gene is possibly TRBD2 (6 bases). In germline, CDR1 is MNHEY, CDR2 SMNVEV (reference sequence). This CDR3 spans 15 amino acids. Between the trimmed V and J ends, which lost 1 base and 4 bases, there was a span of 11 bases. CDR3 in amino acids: CASSLYTGAYNEQFF. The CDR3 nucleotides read TGTGCCAGCAGTTTATATACGGGAGCGTACAATGAGCAGTTCTTC.

The CDR3 DNA sequence: TGTGCCAGCAGTTCCTACAGAGAGACCCAGTACTTC. Its translation is CASSSYRETQYF. The J gene is TRBJ2-5, the V gene TRBV6-6; D gene ambiguous. Germline CDR1 is MNHNY and CDR2 is SVGAGI (reference sequence). The CDR3 has 12 amino acids. V was clipped by 4 bases and J by 4 bases, with 7 bases between them.

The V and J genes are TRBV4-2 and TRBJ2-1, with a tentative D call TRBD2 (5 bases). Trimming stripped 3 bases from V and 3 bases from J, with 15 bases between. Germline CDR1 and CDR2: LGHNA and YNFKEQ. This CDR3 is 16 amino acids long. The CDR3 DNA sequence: TGTGCCAGCAGCCACCAGGACGGGGATTACTACAATGAGCAGTTCTTC. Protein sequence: CASSHQDGDYYNEQFF.

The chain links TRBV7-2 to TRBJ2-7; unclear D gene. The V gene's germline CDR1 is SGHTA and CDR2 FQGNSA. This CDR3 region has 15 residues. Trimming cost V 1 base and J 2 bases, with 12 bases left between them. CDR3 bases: TGTGCCAGCAGCTTAGTTCCGACGGAAACCTACGAGCAGTACTTC. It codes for CASSLVPTETYEQYF.

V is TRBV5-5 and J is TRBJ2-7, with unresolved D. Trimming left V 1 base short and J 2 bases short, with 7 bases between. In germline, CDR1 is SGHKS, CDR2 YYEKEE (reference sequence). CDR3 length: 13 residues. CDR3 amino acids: CASSLRLTYEQYF. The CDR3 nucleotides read TGTGCCAGCAGCTTGAGGCTGACCTACGAGCAGTACTTC.

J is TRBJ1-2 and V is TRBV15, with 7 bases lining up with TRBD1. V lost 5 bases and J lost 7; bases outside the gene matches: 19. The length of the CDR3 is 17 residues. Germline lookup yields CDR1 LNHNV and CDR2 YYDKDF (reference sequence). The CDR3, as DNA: TGTGCCACCAGCGGCTCCTTGGGGGCAAACCCAGGGGGTGGCTACACCTTC. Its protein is CATSGSLGANPGGGYTF.

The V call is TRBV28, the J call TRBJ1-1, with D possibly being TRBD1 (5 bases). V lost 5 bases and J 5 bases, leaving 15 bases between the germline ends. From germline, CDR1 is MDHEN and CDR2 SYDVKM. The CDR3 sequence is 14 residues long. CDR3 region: CASSLQATSTEAFF. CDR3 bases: TGTGCCAGCAGTCTACAGGCCACGAGTACTGAAGCTTTCTTT.

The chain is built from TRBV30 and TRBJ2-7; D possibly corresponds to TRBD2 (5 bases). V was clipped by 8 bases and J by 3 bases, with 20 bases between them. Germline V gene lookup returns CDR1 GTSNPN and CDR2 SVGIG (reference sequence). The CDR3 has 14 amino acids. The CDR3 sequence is CAARLEGPYYEQYF. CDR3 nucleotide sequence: TGTGCCGCACGGCTAGAGGGCCCCTACTACGAGCAGTACTTC.

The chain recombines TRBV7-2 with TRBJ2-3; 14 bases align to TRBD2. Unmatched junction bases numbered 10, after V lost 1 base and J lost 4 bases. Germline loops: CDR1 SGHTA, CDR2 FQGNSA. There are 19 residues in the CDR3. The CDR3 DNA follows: TGTGCCAGCAGCTTAGATCCGCGACTAGCGGGAGGGGGGGCAGATACGCAGTATTTT. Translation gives CASSLDPRLAGGGADTQYF.

The CDR3 nucleotides are TGTGCCAGCAGGGACACAATAGCCAAAAACATTCAGTACTTC. It codes for CASRDTIAKNIQYF. This rearrangement joins TRBV6-1 to TRBJ2-4; the D gene is possibly TRBD1 (5 bases). Trimming shortened V by 6 bases and J by 0 bases, and 9 bases separated the two germline ends. This CDR3 is 14 amino acids long. Germline lookup yields CDR1 MNHNS and CDR2 SASEGT.

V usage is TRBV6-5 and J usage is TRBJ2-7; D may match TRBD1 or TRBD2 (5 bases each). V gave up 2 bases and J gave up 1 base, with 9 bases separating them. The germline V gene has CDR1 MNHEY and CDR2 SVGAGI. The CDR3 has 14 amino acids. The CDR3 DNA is TGTGCCAGCAGTTACGTCGGGACGTCCTACGAGCAGTACTTC. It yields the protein CASSYVGTSYEQYF.

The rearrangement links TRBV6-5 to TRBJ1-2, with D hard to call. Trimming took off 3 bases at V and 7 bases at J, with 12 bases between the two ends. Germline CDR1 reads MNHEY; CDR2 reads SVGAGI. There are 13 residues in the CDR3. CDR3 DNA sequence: TGTGCCAGCAGTTATGCGGGGTCGCTTGGCTACACCTTC. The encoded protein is CASSYAGSLGYTF.

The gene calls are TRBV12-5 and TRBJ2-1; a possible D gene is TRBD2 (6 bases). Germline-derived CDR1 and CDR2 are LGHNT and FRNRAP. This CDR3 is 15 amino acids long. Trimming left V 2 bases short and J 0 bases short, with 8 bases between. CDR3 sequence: CASGLLDYSYNEQFF. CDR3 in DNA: TGTGCTAGTGGTTTGCTGGACTACTCCTACAATGAGCAGTTCTTC.

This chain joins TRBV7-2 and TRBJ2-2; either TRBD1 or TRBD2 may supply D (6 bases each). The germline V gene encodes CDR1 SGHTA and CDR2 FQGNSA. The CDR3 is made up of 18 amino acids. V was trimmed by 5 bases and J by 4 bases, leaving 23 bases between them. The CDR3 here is CASSTPLIGGPGTGELFF. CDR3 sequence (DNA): TGTGCCAGCAGCACCCCCCTCATTGGGGGGCCGGGCACCGGGGAGCTGTTTTTT.

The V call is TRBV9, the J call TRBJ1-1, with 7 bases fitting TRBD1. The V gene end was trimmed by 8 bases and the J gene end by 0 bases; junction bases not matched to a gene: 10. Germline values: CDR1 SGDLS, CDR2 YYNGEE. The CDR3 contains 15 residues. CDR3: CARETGTYMNTEAFF. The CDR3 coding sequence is TGTGCCAGGGAGACAGGGACCTACATGAACACTGAAGCTTTCTTT.

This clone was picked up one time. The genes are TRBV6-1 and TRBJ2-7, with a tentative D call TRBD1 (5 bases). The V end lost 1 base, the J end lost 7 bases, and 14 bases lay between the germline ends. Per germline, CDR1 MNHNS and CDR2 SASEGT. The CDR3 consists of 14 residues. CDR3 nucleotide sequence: TGTGCCAGCAGTGAAGGGACATCCGGCTGGGAGCAGTACTTC. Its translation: CASSEGTSGWEQYF.

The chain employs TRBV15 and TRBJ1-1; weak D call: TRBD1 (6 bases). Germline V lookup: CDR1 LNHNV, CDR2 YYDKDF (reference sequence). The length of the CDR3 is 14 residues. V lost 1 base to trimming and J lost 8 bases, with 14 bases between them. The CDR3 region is CATSRGGGGREAFF. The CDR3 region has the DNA TGTGCCACCAGCAGAGGTGGGGGGGGGCGCGAAGCTTTCTTT.

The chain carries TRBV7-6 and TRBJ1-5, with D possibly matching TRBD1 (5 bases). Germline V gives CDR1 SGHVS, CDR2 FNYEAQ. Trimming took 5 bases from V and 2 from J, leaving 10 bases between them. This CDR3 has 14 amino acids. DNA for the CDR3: TGTGCCAGCAGCCTCCAGGGACGCAATCAGCCCCAGCATTTT. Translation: CASSLQGRNQPQHF.

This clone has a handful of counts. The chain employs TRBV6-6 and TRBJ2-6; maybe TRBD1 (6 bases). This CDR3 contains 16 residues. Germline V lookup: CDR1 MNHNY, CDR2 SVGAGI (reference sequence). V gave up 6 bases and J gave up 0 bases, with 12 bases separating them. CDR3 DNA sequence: TGTGCCAGCAGCTCCGGGACAACCTCTGGGGCCAACGTCCTGACTTTC. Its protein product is CASSSGTTSGANVLTF.

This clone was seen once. CDR3 sequence: CASSQGGTLENQPQHF. CDR3 DNA sequence: TGTGCCAGCAGCCAAGGGGGAACTCTAGAGAATCAGCCCCAGCATTTT. This chain joins TRBV4-2 and TRBJ1-5; D remains unclear. The CDR3 is made up of 16 amino acids. The V end lost 1 base, the J end lost 4 bases, and 14 bases lay between the germline ends. Germline V lookup: CDR1 LGHNA, CDR2 YNFKEQ.

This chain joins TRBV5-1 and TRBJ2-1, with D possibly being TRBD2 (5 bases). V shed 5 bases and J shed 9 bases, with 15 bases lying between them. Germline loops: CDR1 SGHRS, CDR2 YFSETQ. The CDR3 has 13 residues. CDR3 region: CASRLGPSVEQFF. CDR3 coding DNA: TGCGCCAGCAGACTAGGCCCGTCGGTTGAGCAGTTCTTC.

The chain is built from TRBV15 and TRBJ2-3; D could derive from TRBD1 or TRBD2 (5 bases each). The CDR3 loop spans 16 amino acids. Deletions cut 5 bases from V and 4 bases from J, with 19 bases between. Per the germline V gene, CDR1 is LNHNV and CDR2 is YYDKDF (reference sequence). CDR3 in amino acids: CATSPGPGTFADTQYF. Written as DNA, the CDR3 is TGTGCCACCAGCCCAGGCCCAGGGACCTTCGCAGATACGCAGTATTTT. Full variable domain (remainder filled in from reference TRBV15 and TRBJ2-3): DAMVIQNPRYQVTQFGKPVTLSCSQTLNHNVMYWYQQKSSQAPKLLFHYYDKDFNNEADTPDNFQSRRPNTSFCFLDIRSPGLGDTAMYLCATSPGPGTFADTQYFGPGTRLTVL.

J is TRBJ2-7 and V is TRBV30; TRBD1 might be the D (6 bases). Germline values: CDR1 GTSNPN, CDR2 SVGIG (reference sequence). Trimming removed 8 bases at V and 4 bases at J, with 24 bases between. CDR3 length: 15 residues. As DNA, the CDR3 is TGTGCCGCAGAGGGGTTGTGGGCAGGGGTTTACGAGCAGTACTTC. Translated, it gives CAAEGLWAGVYEQYF.